This T cell receptor (beta chain) was recovered during a study of T cells generated in artificial thymic organoids. Study overall: FACS removed CD4 immature single positive or double positive precursors in some experiments.

Reverse primers in the TRAC or TRBC constant regions drove separate semi-nested PCRs for TCRalpha and TCRbeta. TCRdb ran MiXCR on the 5' RACE reads and lists one entry per CDR3 protein. This table holds over 6,500 distinct CDR3 sequences, around 16% found once. CDR1 SQVTM and CDR2 ANQGSEA come from the germline V gene. This CDR3 comprises 12 residues. Trimming removed 7 bases from V and 0 bases from J, with 9 bases in between. Bead-based magnetic selection enriched CD8+ T cells. Organoid and thymic CD3+TCRalphabeta+CD8 single positive T cells were FACS sorted before RNA extraction. The sequence came from a human donor who gave cord blood stem cells for thymic organoid culture, a cardiac surgery patient who gave postnatal thymus, or a blood donor (not recorded which). Sequences were obtained from naive CD8+ T cells from the thymus. Subset defined: CD3+TCRalphabeta+CD8SP T cells; for blood, CD45RO-CCR7+ naive CD8+ T cells. The rearrangement uses TRBV29-1 and TRBJ1-1, with D uncertain. The CDR3 protein is CSARHMNTEAFF. The CDR3 region has the DNA TGCAGCGCGAGACACATGAACACTGAAGCTTTCTTT.